What follows describes a single TCR beta chain. What it recognizes is unknown. The CDR3 covers 16 residues. V gave up 3 bases and J gave up 7 bases, with 19 bases separating them. The germline CDR1 and CDR2 sequences are SGDLS and YYNGEE. The data were obtained in a study of cytomegalovirus exposure and HLA in healthy donors. Findings of the study overall: CMV serostatus stood as the only immune exposure information on hand. According to the study, about 180 TCR beta chains were cytomegalovirus-associated.

PCR amplification relied on 60 Vbeta primers (plus 13 Jbeta primers). Clones were sequenced by immunoSEQ multiplex PCR, and TCRdb holds only the in-frame ones, with some missing. This table has around 180,000 clones, 81% appearing once. The material sequenced was PBMCs. This receptor was obtained from a man aged 18 to 30 in good health and CMV-seronegative. This chain uses TRBV9 with TRBJ1-4, with no clear D. This CDR3 reads CASSGDMEARTEKLFF. The CDR3 DNA is TGTGCCAGCAGCGGAGATATGGAGGCGCGAACTGAAAAACTGTTTTTT. Looking up the rest from reference TRBV9 and TRBJ1-4 gives the full variable domain: DSGVTQTPKHLITATGQRVTLRCSPRSGDLSVYWYQQSLDQGLQFLIQYYNGEERAKGNILERFSAQQFPDLHSELNLSSLELGDSALYFCASSGDMEARTEKLFFGSGTQLSVL.